Listed below are T cell receptor beta chains from one sample, sequenced in a study of T cells in Graves' hyperthyroidism and ophthalmopathy. TCRdb reprocessed the multiplex PCR reads via MiXCR and lists one record per CDR3 protein. The sample holds about 560,000 distinct CDR3 sequences, about a sixth seen once. Sequencing input: blood. These receptors were obtained from a woman in her late teens or twenties with Graves' hyperthyroidism. Both conserved end residues are part of each CDR3.

J	V	CDR3
TRBJ1-1	TRBV20-1	CSAREAGSGTEAFF
TRBJ2-7	TRBV7-9	CASATARDRVPYEQYF
TRBJ2-1	TRBV7-9	CASSPSVIRNEQFF
TRBJ2-4	TRBV12-3/TRBV12-4	CASSFLASGGLGIQYF
TRBJ1-1	TRBV28	CASSSSGTVMNTEAFF
TRBJ2-1	TRBV24-1	CATSYRRHNEQFF
TRBJ1-1	TRBV6-5	CASSYSKNMNTEAFF
TRBJ1-2	TRBV12-3/TRBV12-4	CASSLGQGGSSYTF
TRBJ1-1	TRBV7-8	CASSFRTDMNTEAFF
TRBJ2-5	TRBV10-3	CAISEERIQETQYF
TRBJ2-3	TRBV7-9	CASSPPREDTQYF
TRBJ1-4	TRBV4-1	CAVSRVGTGDEKLFF
TRBJ2-1	TRBV10-2	CASKRLAGPNEQFF
TRBJ2-3	TRBV7-2	CASSSYGSTDTQYF
TRBJ2-3	TRBV12-3/TRBV12-4	CASSGTGPDTQYF
TRBJ2-7	TRBV10-3	CAIRDRSYEQYF
TRBJ2-7	TRBV29-1	CSVEDPDPGTASRYEQYF
TRBJ1-1	TRBV6-5	CASSYSKNMNTEALF
TRBJ2-1	TRBV7-9	CASSPGGYRGRNEQFF
TRBJ1-1	TRBV10-3	CAIGTPTVGAEAFF
TRBJ2-7	TRBV4-2	CASSRAVDYEQYF
TRBJ2-6	TRBV7-9	CASSPGQGISGANVLTF
TRBJ2-2	TRBV11-2	CASSPYLQREGPDTGELFF
TRBJ1-5	TRBV5-8	CASSSRDSNSSQPQHF
TRBJ2-7	TRBV14	CASSQVRLGEQYF
TRBJ1-1	TRBV7-9	CASSPKRPGGTEAFF
TRBJ2-7	TRBV20-1	CSAAGEGSYEQYF
TRBJ2-2	TRBV6-5	CASSYGGGRNTGELFF
TRBJ2-3	TRBV10-3	CATRGDTQYF
TRBJ2-2	TRBV6-1	CASRQGNTGELFF
TRBJ2-5	TRBV29-1	CSVEGLGGETQYF
TRBJ2-7	TRBV2	CASSEVAGGPSYEQYF
TRBJ2-5	TRBV20-1	CSARAPTGQETQYF
TRBJ1-5	TRBV30	CAWSYTTGGQPQHF
TRBJ1-5	TRBV24-1	CATSDTQKNQPQHF
TRBJ2-1	TRBV7-8	CASSLEGGGEILGSNNEQFF
TRBJ2-3	TRBV11-2	CASNIAGGGGQYF
TRBJ2-6	TRBV18	CASSPLEWQLGGANVLTF
TRBJ2-1	TRBV7-9	CASSPREAYNEQFF
TRBJ2-7	TRBV4-3	CASSLGQGNVEQYF
TRBJ2-5	TRBV12-3/TRBV12-4	CASSLAGTGLRPRSLETQYF
TRBJ2-1	TRBV5-1	CANRELSGDYNEQFF
TRBJ2-1	TRBV7-9	CASSGGTSGRVNYNEQFF
TRBJ2-1	TRBV12-3/TRBV12-4	CASSFAGANEQFF
TRBJ2-5	TRBV6-1	CASTGVRVETQYF
TRBJ2-2	TRBV29-1	CSVPIRGAGTGELFF
TRBJ2-1	TRBV6-4	CASSDSVNEQFF
TRBJ2-5	TRBV7-9	CASSLTSGEAETQYF
TRBJ2-4	TRBV7-7	CASSLARGAGKNIQYF
TRBJ1-1	TRBV28	CASSLNDLLLNTEAFF
TRBJ1-4	TRBV4-1	CASSQEPVRQGRRTNEKLFF
TRBJ2-7	TRBV13	CASSLKRLAGGPYEQYF
TRBJ2-2	TRBV6-1	CASKSGGGNTGELFF
TRBJ2-1	TRBV28	CASSLQRYEQFF
TRBJ2-2	TRBV10-2	CASSERAGGNTGELFF
TRBJ2-7	TRBV28	CASTNAGGQGGYEQYF